This TCR beta chain stems from a study of cytomegalovirus exposure and HLA in healthy donors. The study's findings and limits: Several top significant clusters appeared, in a later analysis, to be linked to common viral pathogens.

The primer mix had 60 Vbeta and 13 Jbeta primers. TCRdb keeps only in-frame clones here, not all; method: immunoSEQ multiplex PCR. The sample lists 130,000 to 150,000 clones; about two thirds were seen once. V was clipped by 0 bases and J by 6 bases, with 8 bases between them. Germline CDR1 and CDR2: MGHRA and YSYEKL. The CDR3 loop spans 14 amino acids. Remarks on this clone: Its antigen is as yet unknown.

The origin of this receptor is a man aged 55 to 69 in good health and CMV-seronegative. What was sequenced was PBMCs. The chain carries TRBV4-1 and TRBJ2-2; no clear D gene. Here the CDR3 DNA reads TGCGCCAGCAGCCAAGATAGAACTCCCGGGGAGCTGTTTTTT. Translating it yields CASSQDRTPGELFF.